This entry lists 21 T cell receptor beta chains sequenced from one sample in a study of CD8 T cells in ankylosing spondylitis. TCRdb re-analysed the 5' RACE reads in MiXCR, keeping a single row per CDR3 protein. The table includes about 250,000 distinct CDR3 sequences, more than 25% detected once. Specimen: blood, either unsorted or a sorted T cell fraction (not recorded which). All receptors come from a male donor with ankylosing spondylitis or in good health (not recorded which).

This chain uses TRBV10-2 with TRBJ2-3, with D perhaps matching TRBD2 (5 bases). Trimming shortened V by 7 bases and J by 2 bases, and 13 bases separated the two germline ends. The germline V gene has CDR1 WSHSY and CDR2 SAAADI. The CDR3 totals 14 residues. As DNA, the CDR3 is TGCGCCAGCACTGGACTGGGTTACACAGATACGCAGTATTTT. This codes for CASTGLGYTDTQYF.

This clonotype came up a few times. The genes are TRBV10-3 and TRBJ1-2, with D possibly matching TRBD1 (5 bases). Trimming removed 6 bases at V and 11 bases at J, with 19 bases between. There are 13 residues in the CDR3. Germline CDR1 reads ENHRY; CDR2 reads SYGVKD. CDR3 DNA sequence: TGTGCCATCAGCGGGGCTCTTCAGGGCCAGTACACCTTC. Its protein is CAISGALQGQYTF.

The V and J genes are TRBV20-1 and TRBJ2-5; D gene unclear. Germline CDR1 is DFQATT and CDR2 is SNEGSKA (reference sequence). The CDR3 loop spans 13 amino acids. Trimming pared 5 bases from V and 0 bases from J, leaving 10 bases between. The CDR3 region has the DNA TGCAGTGCTCCTCTCCCCTACCAAGAGACCCAGTACTTC. Translating it yields CSAPLPYQETQYF.

There are a few counts of this clonotype. The chain joins TRBV7-6 to TRBJ2-3; 7 bases line up with TRBD1. The CDR3 loop spans 17 amino acids. The V gene's germline CDR1 is SGHVS and CDR2 FNYEAQ. The V segment lost 0 bases and the J segment 3 bases; nucleotides outside the gene matches: 9. The CDR3 nucleotides are TGTGCCAGCAGCTTAGCCGAGACAGGGATGGAAACAGATACGCAGTATTTT. Encoded protein: CASSLAETGMETDTQYF.

In its sample, this clonotype was seen many times. The chain uses TRBV7-2 and TRBJ2-6; D remains unclear. The CDR3 is 15 amino acids. The germline V gene has CDR1 SGHTA and CDR2 FQGNSA. Trimming took off 1 base at V and 4 bases at J, with 8 bases between the two ends. The CDR3 protein is CASSLGPAGANVLTF. The CDR3 bases are TGTGCCAGCAGCTTAGGTCCCGCGGGGGCCAACGTCCTGACTTTC.

This sequence joins TRBV20-1 and TRBJ2-3, with TRBD2 matching 11 bases. This CDR3 has 19 amino acids. The V gene end was trimmed by 6 bases and the J gene end by 2 bases; junction bases not matched to a gene: 19. Germline V CDR1 and CDR2: DFQATT, SNEGSKA (reference sequence). The CDR3 is CSANPLAGGPLSPTDTQYF. The CDR3 coding sequence is TGCAGTGCCAACCCCCTAGCGGGGGGCCCACTAAGCCCCACAGATACGCAGTATTTT.

The chain combines TRBV20-1 with TRBJ2-7, with 7 bases matching TRBD2. Germline V gene sequence: CDR1 DFQATT, CDR2 SNEGSKA (reference sequence). V gave up 5 bases and J gave up 2 bases; unmatched junction bases: 9. This CDR3 contains 14 residues. CDR3 nucleotide sequence: TGCAGTGCTGGAACTAGCGAACCTGCCTACGAGCAGTACTTC. Translation gives CSAGTSEPAYEQYF.

This clonotype has more than one count but fewer than ten. The genes are TRBV12-3 or TRBV12-4 and TRBJ2-3; 8 bases are shared with TRBD1. V shed 5 bases, J shed 4 bases, and the junction held 5 bases outside the gene matches. The CDR3 covers 14 residues. CDR3 nucleotide sequence: TGTGCCAGCAGTGGACAGGGTAGGGCAGATACGCAGTATTTT. This sequence encodes CASSGQGRADTQYF.

This clonotype was recorded a few times. The J gene is TRBJ2-3, the V gene TRBV20-1, with D perhaps matching TRBD1 or TRBD2 (6 bases each). The CDR3 length is 14 residues. CDR1 DFQATT and CDR2 SNEGSKA come from the germline V gene (reference sequence). V was shortened by 3 bases and J by 1 base, with 11 bases between the two germline ends. The CDR3 sequence: CSARRDTRTDTQYF. In DNA form, the CDR3 reads TGCAGTGCTAGGCGGGACACCCGCACAGATACGCAGTATTTT.

In this sample, this clonotype turned up a few times. V and J are TRBV27 and TRBJ1-2; D not certain. V was shortened by 2 bases and J by 4 bases, with 17 bases between the two germline ends. Germline assignment: CDR1 MNHEY and CDR2 SMNVEV (reference sequence). This CDR3 spans 16 amino acids. The CDR3, as DNA: TGTGCCAGCAGTTTAGGAGGCTCCAGGACGACCTATGGCTACACCTTC. Translation: CASSLGGSRTTYGYTF.

This sequence joins TRBV27 and TRBJ2-7, with D possibly being TRBD1 (6 bases). This CDR3 has 15 residues. Trimming removed 2 bases at V and 2 bases at J, with 13 bases between. Germline V lookup: CDR1 MNHEY, CDR2 SMNVEV (reference sequence). CDR3 region: CASSLRKSGAYEQYF. CDR3 DNA: TGTGCCAGCAGTTTACGGAAATCAGGGGCCTACGAGCAGTACTTC.

The chain is built from TRBV21-1 and TRBJ1-2; the table's TRBD1 call for D was not verified on the DNA. TRBV21-1 is a listed pseudogene. This CDR3 comprises 15 residues. CDR3 in DNA: TGTGCCAGCAGCAAATGCCCAGGGGGAGGCTATGGCTACACCTTC. It codes for CASSKCPGGGYGYTF.

This clonotype appeared a few times. The chain couples TRBV27 to TRBJ2-1, with D possibly matching TRBD2 (6 bases). Germline V CDR1 and CDR2: MNHEY, SMNVEV (reference sequence). CDR3 length: 17 amino acids. Trimming stripped 3 bases from V and 0 bases from J, with 15 bases between. The CDR3 loop is CASSFERLVPSYNEQFF. The CDR3 nucleotides are TGTGCCAGCAGTTTCGAAAGACTAGTCCCCTCCTACAATGAGCAGTTCTTC.

This clonotype was counted only a few times. V gene TRBV7-9 combines with J gene TRBJ1-2, with D possibly TRBD1 on 5 matching bases. Deletions cut 1 base from V and 7 bases from J, with 10 bases between. CDR1 and CDR2 (germline): SEHNR, FQNEAQ (reference sequence). The CDR3 is 13 amino acids. The CDR3 DNA reads as TGTGCCAGCAGCTTAGAGAATGGGGGTGGCTACACCTTC. Translating it yields CASSLENGGGYTF.

The chain has TRBV4-1 and TRBJ2-1; maybe TRBD2 (7 bases). The CDR3 has 14 amino acids. In germline, CDR1 is MGHRA, CDR2 YSYEKL. Between the trimmed V and J ends, which lost 1 base and 6 bases, there was a span of 10 bases. The CDR3 here is CASSQARGGNEQFF. In nucleotides, the CDR3 is TGCGCCAGCAGCCAAGCTAGGGGGGGCAATGAGCAGTTCTTC.

This clonotype has a handful of counts. The chain carries TRBV10-3 and TRBJ2-1; D is unresolved. This CDR3 spans 12 amino acids. Germline V gives CDR1 ENHRY, CDR2 SYGVKD. V lost 0 bases and J lost 15, with 12 bases in between. CDR3 in DNA: TGTGCCATCAGTGAGTCATCAAGGGTCCCGTTCTTC. This translates into CAISESSRVPFF.

J is TRBJ2-4 and V is TRBV29-1; TRBD2 aligns across 11 bases. Unmatched junction bases numbered 2, after V lost 3 bases and J lost 4 bases. The CDR3 runs 14 residues. Germline V lookup: CDR1 SQVTM, CDR2 ANQGSEA. The CDR3 protein is CSVELAGGKNIQYF. CDR3 coding DNA: TGCAGCGTTGAGTTAGCGGGGGGGAAAAACATTCAGTACTTC. The full variable domain, rest sourced from reference TRBV29-1 and TRBJ2-4, is SAVISQKPSRDICQRGTSLTIQCQVDSQVTMMFWYRQQPGQSLTLIATANQGSEATYESGFVIDKFPISRPNLTFSTLTVSNMSPEDSSIYLCSVELAGGKNIQYFGAGTRLSVL.

The chain recombines TRBV10-3 with TRBJ2-3; a possible D gene is TRBD1 (7 bases). Trimming left V 10 bases short and J 5 bases short, with 25 bases between. Germline assignment: CDR1 ENHRY and CDR2 SYGVKD. This CDR3 is 16 amino acids long. The CDR3 protein is CATSGGSGTDKDTQYF. As DNA, the CDR3 is TGTGCCACCTCCGGGGGCTCCGGGACAGATAAAGATACGCAGTATTTT.

This chain joins TRBV20-1 and TRBJ2-7; TRBD1 matches 7 bases. Trimming at V came to 0 bases and at J to 1 base, leaving 6 bases not matched to a gene. Per the germline V gene, CDR1 is DFQATT and CDR2 is SNEGSKA (reference sequence). The CDR3 runs 15 residues. The CDR3 sequence is CSARDWGQFSYEQYF. CDR3 DNA: TGCAGTGCTAGAGATTGGGGACAGTTTTCCTACGAGCAGTACTTC.

This chain connects TRBV10-3 to TRBJ2-6, with no clear D. CDR1 is ENHRY and CDR2 is SYGVKD in the germline V gene. CDR3 length: 15 residues. The V end was cut by 0 bases, the J end by 0 bases, with 3 bases between. The CDR3 sequence is CAISESSSGANVLTF. The CDR3 nucleotides are TGTGCCATCAGTGAGTCTAGCTCTGGGGCCAACGTCCTGACTTTC.

The CDR3 DNA follows: TGTGCCACCAAGCGAGGGGGGCCTAGCACAGATACGCAGTATTTT. This gives the protein CATKRGGPSTDTQYF. The J gene is TRBJ2-3, the V gene TRBV15; D assignment may be TRBD1 or TRBD2 (6 bases each). This CDR3 comprises 15 residues. V lost 7 bases to trimming and J lost 0 bases, with 14 bases between them. Germline loops: CDR1 LNHNV, CDR2 YYDKDF (reference sequence). Using reference TRBV15 and TRBJ2-3 for the parts outside the CDR3, the full variable domain is DAMVIQNPRYQVTQFGKPVTLSCSQTLNHNVMYWYQQKSSQAPKLLFHYYDKDFNNEADTPDNFQSRRPNTSFCFLDIRSPGLGDTAMYLCATKRGGPSTDTQYFGPGTRLTVL.